The 14 T cell receptor beta chains below were found in one sample sequenced in a study of T cell changes during pregnancy in multiple sclerosis. TCRdb's table, derived via immunoSEQ multiplex PCR, lists solely in-frame clones and lacks some. Of more than 80,000 clones listed, more than 85% are singletons. The specimen comprised peripheral blood, sampled in the first trimester of pregnancy. The receptor set was obtained from a female donor with multiple sclerosis, enrolled in a pregnancy study.

As DNA, the CDR3 is TGCGCCAGCAGCCCCCGGACAGGATCCTACAATGAGCAGTTCTTC. Translating gives CASSPRTGSYNEQFF. The V call is TRBV5-1, the J call TRBJ2-1; 7 bases map to TRBD1. The junction had 5 bases not matched to a gene; V was cut back by 4 bases and J by 1 base. The CDR3 loop spans 15 amino acids. CDR1 SGHRS and CDR2 YFSETQ come from the germline V gene.

The chain is built from TRBV21-1 and TRBJ1-2; TRBD1 is the table's D call and was not checked against the DNA. TRBV21-1 is termed a pseudogene. There are 16 residues in the CDR3. The CDR3 sequence is CASSKGTGGGNYGYTF. The CDR3 nucleotides are TGTGCCAGCAGCAAGGGGACAGGGGGTGGCAACTATGGCTACACCTTC.

This chain connects TRBV7-2 to TRBJ1-2; the match to TRBD1 covers 7 bases. Per germline, CDR1 SGHTA and CDR2 FQGNSA. J lost 5 bases, V lost 4 bases, and 4 bases had no gene match. The length of the CDR3 is 13 residues. The DNA of the CDR3 is TGTGCCAGCAGCTCTCCAGGGGGATATGGCTACACCTTC. This encodes CASSSPGGYGYTF.

The chain uses TRBV12-5 and TRBJ2-1; TRBD2 aligns across 14 bases. Losses at the gene ends were 2 bases for V and 4 bases for J; bases not matched to a gene: 10. CDR3 size: 19 residues. Germline CDR1 is LGHNT and CDR2 is FRNRAP. This chain's CDR3 is CASGLNPGTSGRMYNEQFF. The CDR3 region has the DNA TGTGCTAGTGGTTTGAATCCTGGGACTAGCGGGAGAATGTACAATGAGCAGTTCTTC. Together with reference TRBV12-5 and TRBJ2-1, the CDR3 gives the full variable domain: DARVTQTPRHKVTEMGQEVTMRCQPILGHNTVFWYRQTMMQGLELLAYFRNRAPLDDSGMPKDRFSAEMPDATLATLKIQPSEPRDSAVYFCASGLNPGTSGRMYNEQFFGPGTRLTVL.

The chain has TRBV27 and TRBJ1-1, with 9 bases matching TRBD1. The CDR3 is 15 amino acids. V gave up 4 bases and J gave up 4 bases; unmatched junction bases: 7. Germline V lookup: CDR1 MNHEY, CDR2 SMNVEV (reference sequence). The DNA of the CDR3 is TGTGCCAGCAGTTACAGGGGGCGCGGGGCCACTGAAGCTTTCTTT. Protein product: CASSYRGRGATEAFF.

The V call is TRBV7-3, the J call TRBJ2-1; weak D call: TRBD2 (5 bases). Germline assignment: CDR1 SGHTA and CDR2 FQGTGA. There are 15 residues in the CDR3. V was cut by 1 base and J by 8 bases, with 15 bases left in between. In DNA form, the CDR3 reads TGTGCCAGCAGCTTAATGTCGGGGTCCTGGGATGAGCAGTTCTTC. Protein sequence: CASSLMSGSWDEQFF.

This chain joins TRBV30 and TRBJ2-7; TRBD2 agrees at 8 bases. This CDR3 is built from 14 residues. J was trimmed by 0 bases and V by 3 bases; bases with no gene match: 4. CDR1 and CDR2 (germline): GTSNPN, SVGIG (reference sequence). This CDR3 reads CAWRVAGSSYEQYF. DNA of the CDR3: TGTGCCTGGAGAGTAGCGGGAAGCTCCTACGAGCAGTACTTC.

This rearrangement joins TRBV5-4 to TRBJ2-7, with D perhaps TRBD2 (5 bases). The CDR3 extends over 15 amino acids. With 0 bases removed from V and 0 bases from J, the gap between germline ends came to 10 bases. CDR1 and CDR2 (germline): SGHNT, YYREEE (reference sequence). The CDR3 here is CASSLERAPSYEQYF. DNA for the CDR3: TGTGCCAGCAGCTTGGAGAGGGCTCCCTCCTACGAGCAGTACTTC.

The chain links TRBV12-5 to TRBJ2-1; 13 positions match TRBD2. The CDR3 extends over 15 amino acids. Trimming at V came to 1 base and at J to 7 bases, leaving 1 base not matched to a gene. Per the germline V gene, CDR1 is LGHNT and CDR2 is FRNRAP. The CDR3 DNA follows: TGTGCTAGTGGTTTGGCGGGACTAGCGGGGAATGAGCAGTTCTTC. As protein: CASGLAGLAGNEQFF.

This chain connects TRBV27 to TRBJ2-3, with 8 bases matching TRBD2. Trimming cost V 1 base and J 4 bases; bases outside gene matches: 7. The CDR3 is made up of 16 amino acids. Germline CDR1 is MNHEY and CDR2 is SMNVEV (reference sequence). The CDR3 reads CASSLYTGGGADTQYF. Here the CDR3 DNA reads TGTGCCAGCAGTTTATACACGGGAGGGGGGGCAGATACGCAGTATTTT.

The V and J genes are TRBV28 and TRBJ1-2; possible D gene TRBD1, 6 bases. V shed 1 base and J shed 8 bases, with 11 bases lying between them. The CDR3 covers 13 residues. Germline V gives CDR1 MDHEN, CDR2 SYDVKM. CDR3 residues: CASSLLGGAGYTF. Written as DNA, the CDR3 is TGTGCCAGCAGTTTATTGGGGGGGGCCGGCTACACCTTC.

This chain connects TRBV15 to TRBJ2-6; TRBD1 agrees at 9 bases. The CDR3 sequence is 17 residues long. Per germline, CDR1 LNHNV and CDR2 YYDKDF (reference sequence). Unmatched junction bases numbered 3, after V lost 1 base and J lost 2 bases. CDR3 protein: CATSRAGTGTGANVLTF. In DNA, the CDR3 is TGTGCCACCAGCAGAGCCGGGACAGGGACTGGGGCCAACGTCCTGACTTTC.

The chain combines TRBV5-1 with TRBJ2-3, with D perhaps TRBD1 (6 bases). V was trimmed by 1 base and J by 0 bases, leaving 15 bases between them. The CDR3 covers 17 residues. Germline loops: CDR1 SGHRS, CDR2 YFSETQ. The CDR3: CASSLIPQGSSTDTQYF. Written as DNA, the CDR3 is TGCGCCAGCAGCTTGATACCACAGGGATCTAGCACAGATACGCAGTATTTT.

The V gene is TRBV6-6, the J gene TRBJ1-3, with D maybe TRBD1 (5 bases). Trimming shortened V by 2 bases and J by 4 bases, and 15 bases separated the two germline ends. The CDR3 loop spans 16 amino acids. The germline gives CDR1 MNHNY, CDR2 SVGAGI (reference sequence). The CDR3: CASSYTAGSLGNTIYF. CDR3 nucleotide sequence: TGTGCCAGCAGTTACACTGCAGGGTCGCTCGGAAACACCATATATTTT.